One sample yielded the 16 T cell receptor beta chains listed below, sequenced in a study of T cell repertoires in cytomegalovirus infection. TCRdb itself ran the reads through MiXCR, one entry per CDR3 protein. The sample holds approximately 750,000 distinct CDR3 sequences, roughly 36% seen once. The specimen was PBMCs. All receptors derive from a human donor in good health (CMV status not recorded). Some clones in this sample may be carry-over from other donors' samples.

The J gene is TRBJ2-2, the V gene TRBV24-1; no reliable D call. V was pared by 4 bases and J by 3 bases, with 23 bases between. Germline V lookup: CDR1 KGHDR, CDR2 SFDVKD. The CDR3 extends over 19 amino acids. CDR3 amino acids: CATSEFRAPINEDTGELFF. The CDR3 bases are TGTGCCACCAGTGAATTCCGGGCCCCAATTAACGAGGACACCGGGGAGCTGTTTTTT.

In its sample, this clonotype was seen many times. The CDR3 DNA reads TGTGCCAGCAGCTCCAGGCACCAGGACGGGGAGCTGTTTTTT. It encodes CASSSRHQDGELFF. The chain is built from TRBV7-8 and TRBJ2-2; D gene ambiguous. CDR1 and CDR2 from the germline V gene are SGHVS and FQNEAQ. Trimming took off 4 bases at V and 7 bases at J, with 13 bases between the two ends. The CDR3 spans 14 residues.

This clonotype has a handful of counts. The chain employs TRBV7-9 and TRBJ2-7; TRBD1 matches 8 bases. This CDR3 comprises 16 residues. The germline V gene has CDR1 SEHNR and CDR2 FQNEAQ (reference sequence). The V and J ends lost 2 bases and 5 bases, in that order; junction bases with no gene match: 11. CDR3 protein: CASSLIGAGGSNEQYF. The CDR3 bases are TGTGCCAGCAGCTTAATCGGCGCAGGGGGCTCTAACGAGCAGTACTTC.

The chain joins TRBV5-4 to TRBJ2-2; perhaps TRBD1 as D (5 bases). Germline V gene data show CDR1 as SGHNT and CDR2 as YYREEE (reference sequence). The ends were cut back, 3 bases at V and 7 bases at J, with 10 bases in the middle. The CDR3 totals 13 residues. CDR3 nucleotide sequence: TGTGCCAGCAGCTCCTGGGGCGGCGGGGAGCTGTTTTTT. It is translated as CASSSWGGGELFF. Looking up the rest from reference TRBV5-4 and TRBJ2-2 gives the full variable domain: ETGVTQSPTHLIKTRGQQVTLRCSSQSGHNTVSWYQQALGQGPQFIFQYYREEENGRGNFPPRFSGLQFPNYSSELNVNALELDDSALYLCASSSWGGGELFFGEGSRLTVL.

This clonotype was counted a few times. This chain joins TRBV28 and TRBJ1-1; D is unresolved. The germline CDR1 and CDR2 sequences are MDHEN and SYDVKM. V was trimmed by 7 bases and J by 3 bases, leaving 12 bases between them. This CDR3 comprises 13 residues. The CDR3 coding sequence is TGTGCCAGCAACAATAAAAAGCACACTGAAGCTTTCTTT. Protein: CASNNKKHTEAFF.

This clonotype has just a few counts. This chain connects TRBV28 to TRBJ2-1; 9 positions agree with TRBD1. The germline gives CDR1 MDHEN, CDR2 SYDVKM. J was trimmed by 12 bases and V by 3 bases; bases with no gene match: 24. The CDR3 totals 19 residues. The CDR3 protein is CASSLSGMGGDRGELGQFF. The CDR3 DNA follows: TGTGCCAGCAGTTTGTCTGGCATGGGGGGAGACAGGGGGGAATTAGGGCAGTTCTTC.

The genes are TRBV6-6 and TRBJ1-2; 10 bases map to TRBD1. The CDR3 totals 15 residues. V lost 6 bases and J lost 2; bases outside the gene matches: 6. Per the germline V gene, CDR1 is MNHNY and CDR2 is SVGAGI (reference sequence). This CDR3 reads CASRPRQGANYGYTF. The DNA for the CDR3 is TGTGCCAGCAGGCCAAGACAGGGGGCAAACTATGGCTACACCTTC.

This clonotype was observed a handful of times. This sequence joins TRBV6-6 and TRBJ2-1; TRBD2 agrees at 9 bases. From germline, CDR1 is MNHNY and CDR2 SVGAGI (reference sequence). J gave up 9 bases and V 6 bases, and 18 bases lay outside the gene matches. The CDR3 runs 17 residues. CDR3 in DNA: TGTGCCAGCAGCACCCCTCCCTCTAGCGGGGTGGCCATTGAGCAGTTCTTC. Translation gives CASSTPPSSGVAIEQFF.

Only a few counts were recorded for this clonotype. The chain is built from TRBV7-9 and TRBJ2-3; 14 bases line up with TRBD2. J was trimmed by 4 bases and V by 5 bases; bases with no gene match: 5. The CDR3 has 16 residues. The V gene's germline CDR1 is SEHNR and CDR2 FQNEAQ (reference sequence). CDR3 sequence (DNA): TGTGCCAGCAGCCAGACTAGCGGGAGGGCCGCAGATACGCAGTATTTT. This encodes CASSQTSGRAADTQYF.

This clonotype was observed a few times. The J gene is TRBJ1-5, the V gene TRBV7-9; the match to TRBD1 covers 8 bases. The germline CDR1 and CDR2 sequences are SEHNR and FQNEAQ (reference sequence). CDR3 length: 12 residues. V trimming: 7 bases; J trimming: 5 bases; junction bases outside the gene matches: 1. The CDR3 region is CASKTGDQPQHF. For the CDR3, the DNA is TGTGCCAGCAAGACAGGGGATCAGCCCCAGCATTTT.

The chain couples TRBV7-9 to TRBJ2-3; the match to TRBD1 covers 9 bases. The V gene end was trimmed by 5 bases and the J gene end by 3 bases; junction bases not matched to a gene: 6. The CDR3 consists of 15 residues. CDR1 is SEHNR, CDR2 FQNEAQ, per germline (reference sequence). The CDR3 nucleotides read TGTGCCAGCAGCCCCCGGACAGGGGAGACAGATACGCAGTATTTT. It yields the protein CASSPRTGETDTQYF.

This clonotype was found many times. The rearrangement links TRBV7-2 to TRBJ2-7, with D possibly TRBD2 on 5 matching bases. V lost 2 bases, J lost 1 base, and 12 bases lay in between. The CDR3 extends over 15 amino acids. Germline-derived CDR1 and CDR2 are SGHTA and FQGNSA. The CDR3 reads CASSLSPTRSYEQYF. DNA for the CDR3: TGTGCCAGCAGCTTAAGTCCAACTAGGTCCTACGAGCAGTACTTC.

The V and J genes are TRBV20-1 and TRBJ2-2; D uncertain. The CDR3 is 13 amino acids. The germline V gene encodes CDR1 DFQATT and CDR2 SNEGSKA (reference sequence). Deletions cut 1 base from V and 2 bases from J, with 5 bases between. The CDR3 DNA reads TGCAGTGCTAGAGGTGATAACACCGGGGAGCTGTTTTTT. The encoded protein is CSARGDNTGELFF.

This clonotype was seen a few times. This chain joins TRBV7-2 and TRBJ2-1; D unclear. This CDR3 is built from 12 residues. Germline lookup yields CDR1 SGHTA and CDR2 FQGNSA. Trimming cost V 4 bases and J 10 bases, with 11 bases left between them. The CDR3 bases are TGTGCCAGCAGCTGGACGATTAAAGAGCAGTTCTTC. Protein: CASSWTIKEQFF.

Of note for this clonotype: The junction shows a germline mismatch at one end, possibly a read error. The CDR3 bases are TGCGCCAGCCGCTTGGCCGTTACTAGCGCCGGGGAGCTGTTTTTT. This translates into CASRLAVTSAGELFF. This sequence joins TRBV5-1 and TRBJ2-2; 7 nucleotides match TRBD2. Germline values: CDR1 SGHRS, CDR2 YFSETQ. The CDR3 contains 15 residues. Using reference TRBV5-1 and TRBJ2-2 for the parts outside the CDR3, the full variable domain is KAGVTQTPRYLIKTRGQQVTLSCSPISGHRSVSWYQQTPGQGLQFLFEYFSETQRNKGNFPGRFSGRQFSNSRSEMNVSTLELGDSALYLCASRLAVTSAGELFFGEGSRLTVL.

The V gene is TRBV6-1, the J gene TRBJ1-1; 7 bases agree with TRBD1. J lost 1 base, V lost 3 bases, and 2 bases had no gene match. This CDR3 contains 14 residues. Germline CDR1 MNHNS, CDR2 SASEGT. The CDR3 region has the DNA TGTGCCAGCAGTGATACAGGGGCGAACACTGAAGCTTTCTTT. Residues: CASSDTGANTEAFF.